This TCR beta chain was retrieved from a study of OX40 agonist ivuxolimab in advanced cancers. Points from the study as a whole: Among T cells, CD8+ cells averaged more expanded clones than CD4+ cells.

Collection of blood occurred at baseline, at cycle 4 day 1, and at cycle 7 day 1. A word on this clone: The antigen remains unidentified.

In germline, CDR1 is SGDLS, CDR2 YYNGEE. Trimming cost V 4 bases and J 3 bases, with 13 bases left between them. The CDR3 is made up of 14 amino acids. Sequenced by immunoSEQ multiplex PCR; TCRdb stores in-frame clones only, minus some. The table includes fewer than 85,000 clones, more than 80% detected once. The sequences come from CD4+ or CD8+ T cells sorted from blood, collected in a trial of the OX40 agonist ivuxolimab. The chain is built from TRBV9 and TRBJ2-5, with D perhaps TRBD1 or TRBD2 (5 bases each). The TCR originated in an adult with an advanced solid tumor such as melanoma, head and neck, liver or kidney cancer. The CDR3 DNA follows: TGTGCCAGCAGCAGGGGAGTTTTAAAAGAGACCCAGTACTTC. This encodes CASSRGVLKETQYF.